Listed below are T cell receptor beta chains from one sample, sequenced in a study of Graves' ophthalmopathy and Graves' hyperthyroidism. Each CDR3 protein is one row after TCRdb ran MiXCR on the multiplex PCR reads. The profile shows about 500,000 distinct CDR3 sequences, about 35% of them singletons. The sample was peripheral blood or thyroid tissue (not recorded which). The receptors here all came from an adult man with Graves' hyperthyroidism. Each CDR3 is given with its conserved first and last residue. A row's size may be missing; if present it is once, few, many or a size class.

v_gene: TRBV3-1; abundance: NA; j_gene: TRBJ1-1; CDR3aa: CASSHSAGNTEAFF
v_gene: TRBV24-1; abundance: NA; j_gene: TRBJ1-6; CDR3aa: CATRQGNNSPLHF
v_gene: TRBV29-1; abundance: many; j_gene: TRBJ1-1; CDR3aa: CSVDSAMNTEAFF
v_gene: TRBV19; abundance: NA; j_gene: TRBJ1-5; CDR3aa: CASSSPRWHF
v_gene: TRBV4-2; abundance: many; j_gene: TRBJ2-5; CDR3aa: CASSRIKGEQETQYF
v_gene: TRBV7-9; abundance: many; j_gene: TRBJ1-1; CDR3aa: CASTLGGSTEAFF
v_gene: TRBV29-1; abundance: few; j_gene: NA; CDR3aa: CSGGTTNEQFF
v_gene: TRBV20-1; abundance: NA; j_gene: TRBJ1-1; CDR3aa: CSAMGGGGNTEAFF
v_gene: TRBV20-1; abundance: many; j_gene: TRBJ1-6; CDR3aa: CSARGSTGQYNSPLHF
v_gene: TRBV7-9; abundance: many; j_gene: TRBJ1-1; CDR3aa: CATLQSGSNTEAFF
v_gene: TRBV24-1; abundance: many; j_gene: TRBJ2-7; CDR3aa: CATSDLRRPHGQYF
v_gene: TRBV20-1; abundance: many; j_gene: TRBJ2-7; CDR3aa: CSASWTSGSNEQYF
v_gene: TRBV2; abundance: many; j_gene: TRBJ1-1; CDR3aa: CASSELLGRNTEAFF
v_gene: TRBV29-1; abundance: many; j_gene: TRBJ1-2; CDR3aa: CSVGQAIYGYTF
v_gene: TRBV14; abundance: NA; j_gene: TRBJ2-7; CDR3aa: CASSPGRGMEQYF
v_gene: TRBV7-9; abundance: NA; j_gene: TRBJ1-1; CDR3aa: CASSSFPGQTINTEAFF
v_gene: TRBV12-3/TRBV12-4; abundance: many; j_gene: TRBJ2-7; CDR3aa: CASRRDRDGAYEQYF
v_gene: TRBV27; abundance: many; j_gene: TRBJ1-1; CDR3aa: CASSLALGWTEAFF
v_gene: TRBV12-3/TRBV12-4; abundance: NA; j_gene: TRBJ1-1; CDR3aa: CASTPRGSEAFF
v_gene: TRBV19; abundance: many; j_gene: TRBJ1-1; CDR3aa: CASSTPLGGNTEAFF
v_gene: TRBV7-2; abundance: NA; j_gene: TRBJ2-5; CDR3aa: CASRQGLANQETQYF
v_gene: TRBV4-1; abundance: many; j_gene: TRBJ2-7; CDR3aa: CASSQTSGRSYEQYF
v_gene: TRBV3-1; abundance: few; j_gene: TRBJ1-1; CDR3aa: CASSPDGGVTEAFF
v_gene: TRBV6-1; abundance: NA; j_gene: TRBJ2-7; CDR3aa: CASRYPGQGAYEQYF
v_gene: TRBV6-5; abundance: many; j_gene: TRBJ2-7; CDR3aa: CASSYSRTSSYEQYF
v_gene: TRBV28; abundance: NA; j_gene: TRBJ1-5; CDR3aa: CASSPTRSSNQPQHF
v_gene: TRBV15; abundance: few; j_gene: TRBJ1-6; CDR3aa: CATSLKRAANSPLHF
v_gene: TRBV7-2; abundance: NA; j_gene: TRBJ2-5; CDR3aa: CASSTRLAGGQETQYF
v_gene: TRBV5-6; abundance: NA; j_gene: TRBJ2-5; CDR3aa: CASSSSGTGETQYF
v_gene: TRBV12-3/TRBV12-4; abundance: many; j_gene: TRBJ2-7; CDR3aa: CASSFGSREQYF
v_gene: TRBV20-1; abundance: NA; j_gene: TRBJ2-3; CDR3aa: CSAGGSSTDTQYF
v_gene: TRBV5-1; abundance: NA; j_gene: TRBJ2-3; CDR3aa: CASSGTTDTQYF
v_gene: TRBV10-1; abundance: many; j_gene: TRBJ2-5; CDR3aa: CASSVQAQETQYF